This T cell receptor beta chain was obtained from a study of siplizumab effects on memory and regulatory T cells. The data were produced by immunoSEQ multiplex PCR, yet TCRdb's version contains in-frame clones alone and is incomplete. The sample comprises tens of thousands of clones, nearly 95% of which are singletons, and 0.3% rests with the top ten. Regarding this clone: What it binds is unknown.

CDR1 is SNHLY, CDR2 FYNNEI, per germline. This CDR3 has 16 amino acids. Deletions cut 7 bases from V and 4 bases from J, with 23 bases between. General study points: The average Treg-derived proportion among mappable alloreactive CD4+ clones was 68.8% with siplizumab versus about 27% in controls. The study found naive T cells seemingly more diverse than memory cells and seemingly major alloresponse contributors.

J is TRBJ2-7 and V is TRBV2; the D gene is possibly TRBD2 (6 bases). Specimen: non-Treg CD4+ T cells sorted from blood. The TCR sequence derives from a human donor in good health. The CDR3 reads CASTWGAVAGRYEQYF. CDR3 coding DNA: TGTGCCAGCACCTGGGGCGCTGTGGCAGGGAGGTACGAGCAGTACTTC.